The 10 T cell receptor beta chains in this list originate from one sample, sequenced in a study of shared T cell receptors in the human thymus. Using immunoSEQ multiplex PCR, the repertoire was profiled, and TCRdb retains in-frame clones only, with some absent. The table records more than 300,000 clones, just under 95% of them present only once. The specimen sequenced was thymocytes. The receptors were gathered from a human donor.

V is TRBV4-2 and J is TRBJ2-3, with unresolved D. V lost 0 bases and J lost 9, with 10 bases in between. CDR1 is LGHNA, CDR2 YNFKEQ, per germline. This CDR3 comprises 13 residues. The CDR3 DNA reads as TGTGCCAGCAGCCAAGAGGTGGCCCGGACGCAGTATTTT. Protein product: CASSQEVARTQYF.

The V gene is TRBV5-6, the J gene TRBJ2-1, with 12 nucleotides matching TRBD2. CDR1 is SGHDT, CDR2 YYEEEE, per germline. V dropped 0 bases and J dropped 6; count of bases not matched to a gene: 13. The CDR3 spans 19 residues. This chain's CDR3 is CASSLATTSGSPSPNEQFF. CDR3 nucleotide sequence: TGTGCCAGCAGCTTGGCCACGACTAGCGGGAGCCCAAGCCCCAATGAGCAGTTCTTC. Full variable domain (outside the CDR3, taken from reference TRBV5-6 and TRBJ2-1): DAGVTQSPTHLIKTRGQQVTLRCSPKSGHDTVSWYQQALGQGPQFIFQYYEEEERQRGNFPDRFSGHQFPNYSSELNVNALLLGDSALYLCASSLATTSGSPSPNEQFFGPGTRLTVL.

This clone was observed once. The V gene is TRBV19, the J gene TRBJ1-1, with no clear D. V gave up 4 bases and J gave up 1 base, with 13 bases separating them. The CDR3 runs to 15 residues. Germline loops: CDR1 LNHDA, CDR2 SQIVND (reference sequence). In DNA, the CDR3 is TGTGCCAGTAGTAGAAGAAGGAGACCGAACACTGAAGCTTTCTTT. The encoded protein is CASSRRRRPNTEAFF.

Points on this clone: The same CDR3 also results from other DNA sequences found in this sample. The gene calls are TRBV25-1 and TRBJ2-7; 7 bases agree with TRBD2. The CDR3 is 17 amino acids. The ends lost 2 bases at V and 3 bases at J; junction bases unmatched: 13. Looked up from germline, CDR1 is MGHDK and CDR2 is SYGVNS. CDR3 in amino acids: CASSEILRAGRDYEQYF. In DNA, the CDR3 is TGTGCCAGCAGTGAAATCCTTAGAGCGGGAAGGGACTACGAGCAGTACTTC.

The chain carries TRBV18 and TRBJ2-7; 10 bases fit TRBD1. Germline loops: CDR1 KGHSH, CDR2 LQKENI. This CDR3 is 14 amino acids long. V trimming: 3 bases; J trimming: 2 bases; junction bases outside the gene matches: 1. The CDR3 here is CASSPDRGPYEQYF. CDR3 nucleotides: TGTGCCAGCTCACCTGACAGGGGGCCCTACGAGCAGTACTTC.

The CDR3: CASSPGGYNEQFF. Written as DNA, the CDR3 is TGTGCCAGCAGCCCGGGGGGTTACAATGAGCAGTTCTTC. The chain recombines TRBV6-4 with TRBJ2-1, with TRBD2 matching over 7 bases. CDR1 is MRHNA and CDR2 is SNTAGT in the germline V gene. Trimming took 6 bases from V and 4 from J; bases not matched to a gene: 3. The CDR3 totals 13 residues.

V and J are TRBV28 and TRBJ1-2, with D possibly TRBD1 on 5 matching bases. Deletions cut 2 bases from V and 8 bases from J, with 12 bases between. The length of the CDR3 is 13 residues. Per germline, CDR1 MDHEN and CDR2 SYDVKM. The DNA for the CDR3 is TGTGCCAGCAGTTTAGCAGCAGGGATGGGCTACACCTTC. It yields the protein CASSLAAGMGYTF.

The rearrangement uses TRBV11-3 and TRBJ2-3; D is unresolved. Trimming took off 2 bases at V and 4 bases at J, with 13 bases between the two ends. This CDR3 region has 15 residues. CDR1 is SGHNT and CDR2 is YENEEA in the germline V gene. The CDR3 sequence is CASSLSLGPPDTQYF. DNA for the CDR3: TGTGCCAGCAGCTTATCGCTAGGGCCCCCAGATACGCAGTATTTT.

CDR3 sequence (DNA): TGTGCCAGCAGTACCTCGCGGACAGGGGGCCACGAGCAGTACTTC. Its protein product is CASSTSRTGGHEQYF. The rearrangement joins TRBV28 to TRBJ2-7; TRBD1 matches 11 bases. V trimming: 5 bases; J trimming: 5 bases; junction bases outside the gene matches: 8. The CDR3 has 15 amino acids. CDR1 is MDHEN, CDR2 SYDVKM, per germline.

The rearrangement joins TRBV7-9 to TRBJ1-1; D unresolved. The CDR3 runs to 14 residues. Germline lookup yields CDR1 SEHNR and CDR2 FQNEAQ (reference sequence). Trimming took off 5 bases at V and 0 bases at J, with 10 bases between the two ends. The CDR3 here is CASSAYTVNTEAFF. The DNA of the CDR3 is TGTGCCAGCAGCGCATACACAGTGAACACTGAAGCTTTCTTT.